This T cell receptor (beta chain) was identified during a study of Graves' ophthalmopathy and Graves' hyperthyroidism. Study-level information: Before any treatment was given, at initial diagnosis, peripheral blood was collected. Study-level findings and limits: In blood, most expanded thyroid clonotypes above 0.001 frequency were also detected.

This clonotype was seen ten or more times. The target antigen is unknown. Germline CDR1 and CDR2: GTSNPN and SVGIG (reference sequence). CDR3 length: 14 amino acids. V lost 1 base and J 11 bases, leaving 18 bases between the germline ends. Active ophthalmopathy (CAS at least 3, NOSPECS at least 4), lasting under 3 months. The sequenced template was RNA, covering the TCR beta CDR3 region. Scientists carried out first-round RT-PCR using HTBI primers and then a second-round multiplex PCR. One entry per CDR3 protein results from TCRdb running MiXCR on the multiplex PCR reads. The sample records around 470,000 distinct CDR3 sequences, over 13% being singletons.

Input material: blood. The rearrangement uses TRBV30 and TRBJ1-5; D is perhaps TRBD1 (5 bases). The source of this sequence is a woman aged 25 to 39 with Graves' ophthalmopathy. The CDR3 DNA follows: TGTGCCTGGAGTGAGGTAGGGTCGGGGGTGGCCCAGCATTTT. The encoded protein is CAWSEVGSGVAQHF. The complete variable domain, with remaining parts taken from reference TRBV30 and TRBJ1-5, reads SQTIHQWPATLVQPVGSPLSLECTVEGTSNPNLYWYRQAAGRGLQLLFYSVGIGQISSEVPQNLSASRPQDRQFILSSKKLLLSDSGFYLCAWSEVGSGVAQHFGDGTRLSIL.